The 15 T cell receptor beta chains given below trace back to one sample, sequenced in a study of cytomegalovirus exposure and HLA in healthy donors. The PCR had 60 Vbeta and 13 Jbeta primers. Using immunoSEQ multiplex PCR, the repertoire was profiled, and TCRdb retains in-frame clones only, with some absent. Of around 92,000 clones listed, roughly 80% are singletons. The source material was PBMCs. These receptors were taken from a man aged 55 to 69 in good health and CMV-seropositive.

The chain recombines TRBV6-1 with TRBJ2-2, with 7 bases identical to TRBD1. The CDR3 is 15 amino acids. V lost 10 bases, J lost 3 bases, and 11 bases stayed unmatched. Germline V lookup: CDR1 MNHNS, CDR2 SASEGT. The CDR3 spells CAIRTGAPDTGELFF. The DNA for the CDR3 is TGTGCCATCCGAACAGGGGCCCCGGACACCGGGGAGCTGTTTTTT.

V gene TRBV2 combines with J gene TRBJ1-5; TRBD1 aligns across 10 bases. Per germline, CDR1 SNHLY and CDR2 FYNNEI. V lost 7 bases, J lost 1 base, and 4 bases stayed unmatched. CDR3 length: 15 amino acids. The CDR3 loop is CASKQTGGSNQPQHF. In DNA form, the CDR3 reads TGTGCCAGCAAGCAGACAGGGGGCAGCAATCAGCCCCAGCATTTT.

The chain uses TRBV5-6 and TRBJ1-5; D perhaps matches TRBD1 (6 bases). Germline assignment: CDR1 SGHDT and CDR2 YYEEEE. The CDR3 consists of 16 residues. V lost 2 bases, J lost 1 base, and 13 bases lay in between. CDR3 DNA sequence: TGTGCCAGCAGCTTTACAGGGCAAAGAAGCAATCAGCCCCAGCATTTT. Its translation is CASSFTGQRSNQPQHF.

This clone was observed a handful of times. J is TRBJ1-2 and V is TRBV2; tentatively, D is TRBD1 (6 bases). Trimming stripped 7 bases from V and 6 bases from J, with 15 bases between. The CDR3 sequence is 13 residues long. Germline values: CDR1 SNHLY, CDR2 FYNNEI. The CDR3: CASKGEGFDGYTF. CDR3 nucleotides: TGTGCCAGCAAGGGGGAGGGATTTGATGGCTACACCTTC.

This clone was picked up a small number of times. J is TRBJ1-3 and V is TRBV6-5, with 9 bases lining up with TRBD1. Losses at the gene ends were 4 bases for V and 2 bases for J; bases not matched to a gene: 6. There are 16 residues in the CDR3. Germline V gene sequence: CDR1 MNHEY, CDR2 SVGAGI. This CDR3 reads CASSSGQGRTGNTIYF. The CDR3 DNA follows: TGTGCCAGCAGTTCCGGACAGGGGCGCACTGGAAACACCATATATTTT.

The CDR3 nucleotides are TGTGCCAGCAGCACCCGACAGGGCCTACACACAGATACGCAGTATTTT. It specifies CASSTRQGLHTDTQYF. This chain joins TRBV11-2 and TRBJ2-3; TRBD1 agrees at 7 bases. V lost 5 bases, J lost 2 bases, and 10 bases stayed unmatched. CDR1 SGHAT and CDR2 FQNNGV come from the germline V gene. This CDR3 comprises 16 residues. Supplemented by reference TRBV11-2 and TRBJ2-3, the full variable domain reads EAGVAQSPRYKIIEKRQSVAFWCNPISGHATLYWYQQILGQGPKLLIQFQNNGVVDDSQLPKDRFSAERLKGVDSTLKIQPAKLEDSAVYLCASSTRQGLHTDTQYFGPGTRLTVL.

This clone has just a few counts. V gene TRBV5-4 combines with J gene TRBJ1-6; TRBD1 matches 7 bases. Germline V lookup: CDR1 SGHNT, CDR2 YYREEE (reference sequence). V dropped 5 bases and J dropped 2; count of bases not matched to a gene: 10. This CDR3 contains 17 residues. The CDR3 is CASSSGGRRAYNSPLHF. CDR3 sequence (DNA): TGTGCCAGCAGTTCAGGGGGGCGGAGGGCCTATAATTCACCCCTCCACTTT. The whole variable domain, remainder taken from reference TRBV5-4 and TRBJ1-6, is ETGVTQSPTHLIKTRGQQVTLRCSSQSGHNTVSWYQQALGQGPQFIFQYYREEENGRGNFPPRFSGLQFPNYSSELNVNALELDDSALYLCASSSGGRRAYNSPLHFGNGTRLTVT.

The J gene is TRBJ1-5, the V gene TRBV6-5, with 7 bases that match TRBD1. With 0 bases clipped from V and 4 bases from J, the junction kept 3 bases outside the gene matches. Germline V gives CDR1 MNHEY, CDR2 SVGAGI. This CDR3 has 15 amino acids. CDR3 amino acids: CASSYSLTGNQPQHF. CDR3 nucleotides: TGTGCCAGCAGTTACTCGCTGACAGGGAATCAGCCCCAGCATTTT.

This rearrangement joins TRBV9 to TRBJ1-2; D gene ambiguous. The CDR3 loop spans 12 amino acids. Germline-derived CDR1 and CDR2 are SGDLS and YYNGEE. The ends were cut back, 3 bases at V and 3 bases at J, with 6 bases in the middle. CDR3 protein: CASSGADYGYTF. The CDR3 DNA is TGTGCCAGCAGCGGAGCTGACTATGGCTACACCTTC.

This clone occurred once. The J gene is TRBJ2-4, the V gene TRBV18; possible D gene TRBD2, 7 bases. Trimming pared 4 bases from V and 8 bases from J, leaving 9 bases between. The CDR3 length is 12 residues. The germline gives CDR1 KGHSH, CDR2 LQKENI. CDR3 loop: CASSQGGDIQYF. CDR3 DNA: TGTGCCAGCTCACAGGGGGGGGACATTCAGTACTTC. Drawing the rest from reference TRBV18 and TRBJ2-4, the complete variable domain is NAGVMQNPRHLVRRRGQEARLRCSPMKGHSHVYWYRQLPEEGLKFMVYLQKENIIDESGMPKERFSAEFPKEGPSILRIQQVVRGDSAAYFCASSQGGDIQYFGAGTRLSVL.

This clone was counted a few times. This chain joins TRBV21-1 and TRBJ2-7; TRBD1 was called by the table and not checked on the DNA. TRBV21-1 is a pseudogene locus. The CDR3 extends over 13 amino acids. CDR3 loop: CATWTGRGYEQYF. CDR3 coding DNA: TGTGCCACCTGGACAGGGAGGGGCTACGAGCAGTACTTC.

The J gene is TRBJ1-3, the V gene TRBV7-9, with a weak D call TRBD1 (5 bases). This CDR3 is built from 14 residues. V dropped 4 bases and J dropped 2 bases, with 9 bases sitting between them. Germline-derived CDR1 and CDR2 are SEHNR and FQNEAQ (reference sequence). CDR3 in amino acids: CASSYGTTGNTIYF. As DNA, the CDR3 is TGTGCCAGCAGCTATGGGACTACTGGAAACACCATATATTTT.

This clone was counted a single time. V is TRBV19 and J is TRBJ2-3, with D perhaps matching TRBD1 (5 bases). Germline V gene lookup returns CDR1 LNHDA and CDR2 SQIVND (reference sequence). The CDR3 covers 15 residues. V lost 7 bases, J lost 0 bases, and 14 bases lay in between. The CDR3 DNA reads TGTGCCAGTAAGATGTGGGGCTCTAGCACAGATACGCAGTATTTT. This sequence encodes CASKMWGSSTDTQYF.

The chain couples TRBV6-1 to TRBJ1-4; 8 positions match TRBD1. The ends lost 5 bases at V and 7 bases at J; junction bases unmatched: 6. The germline gives CDR1 MNHNS, CDR2 SASEGT. The CDR3 consists of 14 residues. The CDR3 region is CASSPTGDLEKLFF. The DNA of the CDR3 is TGTGCCAGCAGTCCGACAGGGGATCTTGAAAAACTGTTTTTT.

The rearrangement joins TRBV5-6 to TRBJ2-3; 9 nucleotides align to TRBD2. Unmatched junction bases numbered 3, after V lost 0 bases and J lost 1 base. The germline gives CDR1 SGHDT, CDR2 YYEEEE. The CDR3 extends over 16 amino acids. CDR3 nucleotide sequence: TGTGCCAGCAGCTTGGTCGCTAGCGGGGGCACAGATACGCAGTATTTT. It encodes CASSLVASGGTDTQYF.